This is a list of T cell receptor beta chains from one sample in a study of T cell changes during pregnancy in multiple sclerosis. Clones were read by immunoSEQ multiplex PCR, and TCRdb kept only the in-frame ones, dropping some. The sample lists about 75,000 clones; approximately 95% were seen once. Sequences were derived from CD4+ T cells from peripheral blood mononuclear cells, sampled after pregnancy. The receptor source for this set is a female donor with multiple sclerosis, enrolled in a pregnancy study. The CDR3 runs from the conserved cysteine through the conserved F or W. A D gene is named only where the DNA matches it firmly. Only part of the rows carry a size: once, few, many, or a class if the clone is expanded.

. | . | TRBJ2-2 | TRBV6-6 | CASGNPNRVGTGELFF | TGTGCCAGCGGCAACCCAAACAGGGTTGGCACCGGGGAGCTGTTTTTT
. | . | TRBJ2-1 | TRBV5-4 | CASSLDLRSEQFF | TGTGCCAGCAGCTTGGATCTACGTTCTGAGCAGTTCTTC
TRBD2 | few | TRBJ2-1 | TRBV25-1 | CASSDGLAEINEQFF | TGTGCCAGCAGTGATGGACTAGCGGAGATCAATGAGCAGTTCTTC
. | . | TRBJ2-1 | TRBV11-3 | CASSLASTELEEQFF | TGTGCCAGCAGCTTAGCTTCGACAGAGTTGGAAGAGCAGTTCTTC
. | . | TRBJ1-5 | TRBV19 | CASSVHDPRTAILNQPQHF | TGTGCCAGTAGTGTACATGATCCCAGGACAGCGATTTTAAATCAGCCCCAGCATTTT
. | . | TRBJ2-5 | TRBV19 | CASSGVGTRETQYF | TGTGCCAGTAGTGGGGTGGGGACACGAGAGACCCAGTACTTC
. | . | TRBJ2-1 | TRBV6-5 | CASSYLPPTYNEQFF | TGTGCCAGCAGTTACCTACCCCCAACTTACAATGAGCAGTTCTTC
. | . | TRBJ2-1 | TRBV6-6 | CASSGNEQFF | TGTGCCAGCAGCGGTAATGAGCAGTTCTTC
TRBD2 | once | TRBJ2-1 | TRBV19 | CASSKGTSGRGNEQFF | TGTGCCAGTAGTAAAGGGACTAGCGGGAGAGGCAATGAGCAGTTCTTC
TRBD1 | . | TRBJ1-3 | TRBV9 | CASSVEPQTRGNGNTIYF | TGTGCCAGCAGCGTCGAACCCCAAACCAGGGGGAATGGAAACACCATATATTTT
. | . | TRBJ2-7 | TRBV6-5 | CASSSRQGGEQYF | TGTGCCAGCAGTTCTAGACAGGGAGGCGAGCAGTACTTC
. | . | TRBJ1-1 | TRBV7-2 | CASSLAQTPNTEAFF | TGTGCCAGCAGCTTAGCGCAGACACCGAACACTGAAGCTTTCTTT
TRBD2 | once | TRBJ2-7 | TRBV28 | CASSLHRLAGGSGYEQYF | TGTGCCAGCAGTCTCCACCGTCTAGCGGGAGGATCAGGTTACGAGCAGTACTTC
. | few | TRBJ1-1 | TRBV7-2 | CASSLAGSAGITEAFF | TGTGCCAGCAGCTTAGCCGGTTCTGCGGGGATCACTGAAGCTTTCTTT
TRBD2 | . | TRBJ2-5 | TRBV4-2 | CASSQPTGTSGETQYF | TGTGCCAGCAGCCAACCAACCGGGACTAGCGGTGAGACCCAGTACTTC
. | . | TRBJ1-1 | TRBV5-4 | CASSPPGNTEAFF | TGTGCCAGCAGCCCCCCCGGGAACACTGAAGCTTTCTTT
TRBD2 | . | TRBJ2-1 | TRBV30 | CAWSLGLAGEQFF | TGTGCCTGGAGTCTCGGACTAGCAGGAGAGCAGTTCTTC
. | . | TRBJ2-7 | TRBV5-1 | CASSLSRVGYEQYF | TGCGCCAGCAGCTTGTCCAGGGTCGGGTACGAGCAGTACTTC
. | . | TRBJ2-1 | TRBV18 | CASSSEQSAYNEQFF | TGTGCCAGCTCATCGGAACAGTCGGCGTACAATGAGCAGTTCTTC
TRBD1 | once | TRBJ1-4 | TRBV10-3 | CAIRAGTEGEKLFF | TGTGCCATCAGGGCCGGGACAGAGGGTGAAAAACTGTTTTTT
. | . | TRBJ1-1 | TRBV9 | CASSVDRVDTEAFF | TGTGCCAGCAGCGTAGATCGGGTTGACACTGAAGCTTTCTTT
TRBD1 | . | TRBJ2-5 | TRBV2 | CASSWDRGHQETQYF | TGTGCCAGCAGTTGGGACAGGGGACACCAAGAGACCCAGTACTTC
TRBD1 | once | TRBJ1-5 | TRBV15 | CATSFGQGDQPQHF | TGTGCCACCAGCTTTGGACAGGGCGATCAGCCCCAGCATTTT
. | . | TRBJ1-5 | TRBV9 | CASSVSPRPGQPQHF | TGTGCCAGCAGCGTATCGCCGCGCCCAGGTCAGCCCCAGCATTTT
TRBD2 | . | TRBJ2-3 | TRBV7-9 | CASRGEGQGDTQYF | TGTGCCAGCAGAGGGGAGGGCCAGGGAGATACGCAGTATTTT
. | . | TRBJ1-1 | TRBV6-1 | CASNPSLDVEAFF | TGTGCCAGCAACCCCTCGCTAGACGTAGAAGCTTTCTTT
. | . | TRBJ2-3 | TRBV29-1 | CSVGQVGGGIDTQYF | TGCAGCGTTGGCCAAGTAGGAGGGGGCATAGATACGCAGTATTTT
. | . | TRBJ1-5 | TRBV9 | CASSAGGGGQPQHF | TGTGCCAGCAGCGCGGGGGGGGGAGGTCAGCCCCAGCATTTT
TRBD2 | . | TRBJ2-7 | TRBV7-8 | CASSLAFKGGYTYEQYF | TGTGCCAGCAGCTTAGCGTTTAAGGGAGGGTATACCTACGAGCAGTACTTC
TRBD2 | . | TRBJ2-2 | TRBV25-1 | CASSVAGASAGELFF | TGTGCCAGCAGTGTTGCGGGAGCCTCAGCCGGGGAGCTGTTTTTT
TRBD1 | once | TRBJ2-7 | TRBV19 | CASSEAQNRDRVYEQYF | TGTGCCAGTAGCGAAGCGCAGAACCGGGACAGGGTCTACGAGCAGTACTTC
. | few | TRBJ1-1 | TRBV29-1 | CSADKAGFGTEAFF | TGCAGCGCTGACAAAGCAGGGTTTGGCACTGAAGCTTTCTTT
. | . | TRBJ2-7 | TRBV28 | CASSYAGRTYEQYF | TGTGCCAGCAGTTACGCGGGGAGGACCTACGAGCAGTACTTC
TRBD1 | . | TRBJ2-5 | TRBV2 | CASSNGQGVTETQYF | TGTGCCAGCAGTAACGGACAGGGGGTTACGGAGACCCAGTACTTC
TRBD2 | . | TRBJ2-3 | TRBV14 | CASSQDPSGVLGADTQYF | TGTGCCAGCAGCCAAGATCCTAGCGGGGTCTTAGGCGCAGATACGCAGTATTTT
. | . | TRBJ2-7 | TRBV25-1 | CASSPGTDLQYF | TGTGCCAGCAGCCCCGGGACTGACCTGCAGTACTTC
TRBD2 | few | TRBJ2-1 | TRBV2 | CASSLGGRARDEQFF | TGTGCCAGCAGTCTCGGCGGGAGGGCCCGGGATGAGCAGTTCTTC
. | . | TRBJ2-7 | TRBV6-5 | CASSPFPGSYEQYF | TGTGCCAGCAGCCCTTTCCCCGGGAGCTACGAGCAGTACTTC
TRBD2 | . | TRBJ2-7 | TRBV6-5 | CASSYELAGSSYEQYF | TGTGCCAGCAGTTACGAGTTAGCGGGCAGTTCCTACGAGCAGTACTTC
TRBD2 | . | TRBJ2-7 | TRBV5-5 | CASSLGGLAVYEQYF | TGTGCCAGCAGCTTGGGGGGACTAGCGGTCTACGAGCAGTACTTC
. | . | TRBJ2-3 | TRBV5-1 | CASSFDGFSTDTQYF | TGCGCCAGCAGCTTCGATGGCTTTAGCACAGATACGCAGTATTTT
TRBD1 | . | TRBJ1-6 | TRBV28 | CASSSRTGNYSPLHF | TGTGCCAGCAGTTCTCGGACAGGGAACTATTCACCCCTCCACTTT
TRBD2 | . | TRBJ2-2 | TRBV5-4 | CASSPREGNTGELFF | TGTGCCAGCAGCCCCCGGGAGGGGAACACCGGGGAGCTGTTTTTT
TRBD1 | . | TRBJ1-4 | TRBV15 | CATSIRRTGAEKLFF | TGTGCCACCAGCATAAGAAGGACAGGGGCCGAAAAACTGTTTTTT
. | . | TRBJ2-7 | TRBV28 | CASSLRGPYEQYF | TGTGCCAGCAGTTTAAGGGGCCCCTACGAGCAGTACTTC
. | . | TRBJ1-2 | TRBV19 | CASSIWGGYGYTF | TGTGCCAGTAGTATCTGGGGGGGCTATGGCTACACCTTC
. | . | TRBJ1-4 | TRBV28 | CASSRRTNLALFF | TGTGCCAGCTCGCGGAGAACCAATTTGGCACTGTTTTTT
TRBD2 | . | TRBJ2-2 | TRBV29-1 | CSVGAGGGTGELFF | TGCAGCGTTGGCGCGGGAGGAGGCACCGGGGAGCTGTTTTTT
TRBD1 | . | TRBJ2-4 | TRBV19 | CASSARQGVDIQYF | TGTGCCAGTAGTGCCCGACAGGGCGTGGACATTCAGTACTTC
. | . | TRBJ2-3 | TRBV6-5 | CASSYIQGGGTDTQYF | TGTGCCAGCAGTTACATCCAGGGGGGAGGCACAGATACGCAGTATTTT
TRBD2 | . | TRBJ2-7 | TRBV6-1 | CASVIAGGSYEQYF | TGTGCCAGCGTAATAGCGGGAGGGTCCTACGAGCAGTACTTC
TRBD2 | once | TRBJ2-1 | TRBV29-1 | CSVGLAGAHEQFF | TGCAGCGTCGGACTAGCGGGAGCCCATGAGCAGTTCTTC